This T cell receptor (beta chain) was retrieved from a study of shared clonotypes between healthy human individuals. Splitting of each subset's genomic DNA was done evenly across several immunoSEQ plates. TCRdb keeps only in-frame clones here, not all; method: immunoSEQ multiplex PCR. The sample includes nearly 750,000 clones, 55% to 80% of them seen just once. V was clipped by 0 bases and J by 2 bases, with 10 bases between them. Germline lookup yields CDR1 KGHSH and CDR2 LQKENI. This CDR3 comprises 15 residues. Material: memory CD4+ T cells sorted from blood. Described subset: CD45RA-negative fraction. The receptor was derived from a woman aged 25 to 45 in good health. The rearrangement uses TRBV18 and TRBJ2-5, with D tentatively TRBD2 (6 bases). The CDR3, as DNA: TGTGCCAGCTCACCACCCGCGCGGGAACAAGAGACCCAGTACTTC. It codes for CASSPPAREQETQYF. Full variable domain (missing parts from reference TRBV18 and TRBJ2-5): NAGVMQNPRHLVRRRGQEARLRCSPMKGHSHVYWYRQLPEEGLKFMVYLQKENIIDESGMPKERFSAEFPKEGPSILRIQQVVRGDSAAYFCASSPPAREQETQYFGPGTRLLVL.